These 3 T cell receptor beta chains were sequenced from one sample in a study of post-analysis software for immune sequencing data. Findings and caveats of the study: Patients used a few TRBV segments, including TRBV5-6, TRBV5-1 and TRBV20-1, more often than controls.

The library was made from cDNA and included unique molecular identifiers. One entry per CDR3 protein results from TCRdb running MiXCR on the PCR reads. This sample has hundreds of thousands of distinct CDR3 sequences, with under 55% found just once. No cognate antigen is known for these TCRs. Sequencing was done on a sample of blood. The source is a girl aged 5 to 17 with multiple sclerosis.

This CDR3 is CASSLDWGSNEKLFF. The CDR3 DNA is TGTGCCAGCAGCTTGGATTGGGGGTCAAATGAAAAACTGTTTTTT. The chain uses TRBV5-5 and TRBJ1-4; D perhaps matches TRBD1 (5 bases). Trimming removed 0 bases at V and 5 bases at J, with 11 bases between. There are 15 residues in the CDR3. Germline V gene data show CDR1 as SGHKS and CDR2 as YYEKEE (reference sequence).

The chain has TRBV6-2 or TRBV6-3 and TRBJ2-3; D may correspond to TRBD1 or TRBD2 (5 bases each). V was pared by 6 bases and J by 0 bases, with 13 bases between. Germline assignment: CDR1 MNHEY and CDR2 SVGEGT. CDR3 length: 15 residues. The DNA for the CDR3 is TGTGCCAGCAGATCCGGGACGGGCAGCACAGATACGCAGTATTTT. It translates to CASRSGTGSTDTQYF.

The chain has TRBV20-1 and TRBJ2-4; perhaps TRBD1 as D (6 bases). The tail of the sequence fits TRBJ2-7 better, so the J call may be wrong. The germline V gene has CDR1 DFQATT and CDR2 SNEGSKA (reference sequence). This CDR3 has 15 residues. The CDR3 DNA reads as TGCAGTGCTAGACCACCACAGGGTATTTCCTACGAGCAGTACTTC. Its protein is CSARPPQGISYEQYF.